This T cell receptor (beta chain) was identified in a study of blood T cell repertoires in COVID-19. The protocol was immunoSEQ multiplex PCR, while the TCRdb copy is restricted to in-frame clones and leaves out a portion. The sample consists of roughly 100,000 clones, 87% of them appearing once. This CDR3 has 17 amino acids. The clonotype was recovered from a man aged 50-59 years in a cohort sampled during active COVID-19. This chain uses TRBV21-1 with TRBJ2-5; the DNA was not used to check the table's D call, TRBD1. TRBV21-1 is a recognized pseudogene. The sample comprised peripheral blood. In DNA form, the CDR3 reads TGTGCCAGCAGCAAAGTATTCATCAGGGCGAGCCAAGAGACCCAGTACTTC. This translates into CASSKVFIRASQETQYF.